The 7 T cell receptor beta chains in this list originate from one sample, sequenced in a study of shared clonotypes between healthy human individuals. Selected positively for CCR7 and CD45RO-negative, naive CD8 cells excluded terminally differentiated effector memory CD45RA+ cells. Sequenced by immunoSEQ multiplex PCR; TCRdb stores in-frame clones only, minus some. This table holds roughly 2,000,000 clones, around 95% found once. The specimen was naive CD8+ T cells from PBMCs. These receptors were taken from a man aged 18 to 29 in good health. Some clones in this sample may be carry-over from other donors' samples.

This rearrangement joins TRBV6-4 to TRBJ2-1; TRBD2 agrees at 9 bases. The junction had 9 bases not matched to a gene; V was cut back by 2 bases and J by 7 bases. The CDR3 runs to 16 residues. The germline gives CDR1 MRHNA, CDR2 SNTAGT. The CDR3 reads CASSDGIAGELNEQFF. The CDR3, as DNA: TGTGCCAGCAGTGACGGGATAGCGGGGGAATTGAATGAGCAGTTCTTC.

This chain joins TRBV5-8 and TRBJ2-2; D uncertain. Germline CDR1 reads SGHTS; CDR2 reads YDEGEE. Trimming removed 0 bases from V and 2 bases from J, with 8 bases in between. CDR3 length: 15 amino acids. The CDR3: CASSLARPNTGELFF. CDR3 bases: TGTGCCAGCAGCTTGGCCAGACCAAACACCGGGGAGCTGTTTTTT.

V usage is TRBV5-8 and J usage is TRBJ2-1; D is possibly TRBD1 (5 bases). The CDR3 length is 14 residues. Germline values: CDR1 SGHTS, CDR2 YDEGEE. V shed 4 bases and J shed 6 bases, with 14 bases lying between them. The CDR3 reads CASSPLDRLNEQFF. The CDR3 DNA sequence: TGTGCCAGCAGCCCCCTAGACAGACTCAATGAGCAGTTCTTC.

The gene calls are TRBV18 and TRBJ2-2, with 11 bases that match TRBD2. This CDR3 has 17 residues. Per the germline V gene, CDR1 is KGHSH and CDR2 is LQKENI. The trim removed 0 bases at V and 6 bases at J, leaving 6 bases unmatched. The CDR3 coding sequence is TGTGCCAGCTCACCACCAGGACTAGCGGGCCTTTCCGGGGAGCTGTTTTTT. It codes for CASSPPGLAGLSGELFF. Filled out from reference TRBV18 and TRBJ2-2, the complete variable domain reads NAGVMQNPRHLVRRRGQEARLRCSPMKGHSHVYWYRQLPEEGLKFMVYLQKENIIDESGMPKERFSAEFPKEGPSILRIQQVVRGDSAAYFCASSPPGLAGLSGELFFGEGSRLTVL.

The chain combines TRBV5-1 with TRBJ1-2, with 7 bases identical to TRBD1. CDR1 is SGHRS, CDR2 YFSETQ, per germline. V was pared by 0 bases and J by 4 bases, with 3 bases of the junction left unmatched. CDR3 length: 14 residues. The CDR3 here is CASSLGDSGYGYTF. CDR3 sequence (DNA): TGCGCCAGCAGCTTGGGGGACAGCGGCTATGGCTACACCTTC.

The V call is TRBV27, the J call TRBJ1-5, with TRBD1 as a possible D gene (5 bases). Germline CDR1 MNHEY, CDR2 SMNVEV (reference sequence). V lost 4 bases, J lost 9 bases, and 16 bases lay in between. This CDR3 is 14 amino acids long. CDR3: CASSSRAGTWPQHF. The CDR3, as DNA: TGTGCCAGCAGTTCCCGCGCAGGGACGTGGCCCCAGCATTTT.

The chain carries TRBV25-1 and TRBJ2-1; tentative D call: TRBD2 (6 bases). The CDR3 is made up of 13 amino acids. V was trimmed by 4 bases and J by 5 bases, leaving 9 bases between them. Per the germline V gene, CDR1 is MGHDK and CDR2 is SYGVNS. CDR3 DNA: TGTGCCAGCAGTGTCGGCGGGAACAATGAGCAGTTCTTC. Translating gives CASSVGGNNEQFF.